This TCR beta chain was retrieved from a study of cytomegalovirus exposure and HLA in healthy donors. Study outcomes and limitations: In a later analysis, most CMV-associated TCR beta chains appeared HLA-restricted.

V was trimmed by 2 bases and J by 5 bases, leaving 9 bases between them. From germline, CDR1 is SGHTA and CDR2 FQGNSA. The CDR3 is 13 amino acids. This clone showed up just once. The antigen is not known. PCR primers comprised 60 Vbeta and 13 Jbeta primers. The protocol was immunoSEQ multiplex PCR, while the TCRdb copy is restricted to in-frame clones and leaves out a portion. Of fewer than 150,000 clones in the sample, just under 85% were seen once. Input material: PBMCs. The chain joins TRBV7-2 to TRBJ1-2; D is uncertain. This TCR came from a man in his forties or fifties in good health and CMV-seropositive. The CDR3 coding sequence is TGTGCCAGCAGCTTACGGCAACTATATGGCTACACCTTC. It specifies CASSLRQLYGYTF.